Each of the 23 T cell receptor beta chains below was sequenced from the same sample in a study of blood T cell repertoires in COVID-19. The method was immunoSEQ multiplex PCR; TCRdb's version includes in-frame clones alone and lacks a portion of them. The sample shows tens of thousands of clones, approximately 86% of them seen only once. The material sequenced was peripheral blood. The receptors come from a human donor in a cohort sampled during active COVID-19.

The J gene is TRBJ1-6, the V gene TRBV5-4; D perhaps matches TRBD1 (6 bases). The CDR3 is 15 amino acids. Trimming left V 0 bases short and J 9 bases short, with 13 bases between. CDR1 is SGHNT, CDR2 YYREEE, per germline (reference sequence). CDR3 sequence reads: CASSLDRAPGSPLHF. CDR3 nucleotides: TGTGCCAGCAGCTTGGACAGGGCCCCTGGTTCACCCCTCCACTTT. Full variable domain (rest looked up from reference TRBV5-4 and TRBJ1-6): ETGVTQSPTHLIKTRGQQVTLRCSSQSGHNTVSWYQQALGQGPQFIFQYYREEENGRGNFPPRFSGLQFPNYSSELNVNALELDDSALYLCASSLDRAPGSPLHFGNGTRLTVT.

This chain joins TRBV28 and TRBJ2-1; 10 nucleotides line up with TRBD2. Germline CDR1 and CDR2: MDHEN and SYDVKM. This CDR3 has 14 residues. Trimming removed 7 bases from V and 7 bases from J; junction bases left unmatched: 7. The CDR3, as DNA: TGTGCCAGCAATGTCCTAGCGGGAGTGAATGAGCAGTTCTTC. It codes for CASNVLAGVNEQFF.

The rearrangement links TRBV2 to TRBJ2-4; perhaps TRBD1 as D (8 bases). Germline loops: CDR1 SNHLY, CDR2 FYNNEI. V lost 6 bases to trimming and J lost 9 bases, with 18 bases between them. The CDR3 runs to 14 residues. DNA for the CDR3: TGTGCCAGCAGGGGAGACAGGGGAGGGAGCATTCAGTACTTC. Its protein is CASRGDRGGSIQYF.

The CDR3 DNA reads TGTGCCAGCAGCCCAAGGCCTAGCGGGGGGGTCCGAGAGCAGTTCTTC. Its translation: CASSPRPSGGVREQFF. The chain has TRBV7-3 and TRBJ2-1; 12 bases are shared with TRBD2. The CDR3 consists of 16 residues. The germline CDR1 and CDR2 sequences are SGHTA and FQGTGA. V gave up 5 bases and J gave up 10 bases; unmatched junction bases: 12.

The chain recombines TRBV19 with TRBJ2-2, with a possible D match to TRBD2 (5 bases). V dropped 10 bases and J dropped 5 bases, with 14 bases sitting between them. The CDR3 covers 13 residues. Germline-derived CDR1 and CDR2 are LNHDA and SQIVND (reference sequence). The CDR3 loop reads CATRRGVTGELFF. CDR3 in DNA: TGTGCCACCCGCCGGGGAGTGACCGGGGAGCTGTTTTTT.

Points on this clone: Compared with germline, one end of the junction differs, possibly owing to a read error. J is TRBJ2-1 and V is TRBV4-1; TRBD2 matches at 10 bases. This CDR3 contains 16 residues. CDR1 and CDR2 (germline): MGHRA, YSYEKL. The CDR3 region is CASSQGTSGARNEQFF. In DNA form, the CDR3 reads TGCGCCAGCAGTCAAGGAACTAGCGGGGCAAGGAATGAGCAGTTCTTC.

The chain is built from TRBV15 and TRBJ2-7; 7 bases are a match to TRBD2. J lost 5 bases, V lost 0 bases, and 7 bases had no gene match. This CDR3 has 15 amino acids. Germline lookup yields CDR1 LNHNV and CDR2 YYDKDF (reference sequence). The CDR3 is CATSREPGRPNEQYF. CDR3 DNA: TGTGCCACCAGCAGAGAGCCCGGGAGGCCCAACGAGCAGTACTTC.

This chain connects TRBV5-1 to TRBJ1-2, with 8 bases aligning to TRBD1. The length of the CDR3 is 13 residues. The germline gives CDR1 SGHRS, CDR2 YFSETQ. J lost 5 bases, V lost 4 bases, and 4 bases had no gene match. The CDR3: CASSPGQAYGYTF. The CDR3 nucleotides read TGCGCCAGCAGCCCGGGACAGGCGTATGGCTACACCTTC.

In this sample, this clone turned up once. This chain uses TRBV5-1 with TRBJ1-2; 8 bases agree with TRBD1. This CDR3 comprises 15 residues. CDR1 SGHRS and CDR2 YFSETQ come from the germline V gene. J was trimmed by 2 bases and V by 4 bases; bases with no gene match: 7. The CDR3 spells CASSGGDRGNYGYTF. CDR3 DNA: TGCGCCAGCAGCGGGGGAGACAGGGGAAACTATGGCTACACCTTC.

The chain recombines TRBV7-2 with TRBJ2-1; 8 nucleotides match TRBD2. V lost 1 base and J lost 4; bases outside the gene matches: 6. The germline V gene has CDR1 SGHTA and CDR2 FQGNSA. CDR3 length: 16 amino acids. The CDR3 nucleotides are TGTGCCAGCAGCTTAGGGAGCGGGGGTCAATACAATGAGCAGTTCTTC. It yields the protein CASSLGSGGQYNEQFF. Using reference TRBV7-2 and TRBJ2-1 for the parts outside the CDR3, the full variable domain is GAGVSQSPSNKVTEKGKDVELRCDPISGHTALYWYRQSLGQGLEFLIYFQGNSAPDKSGLPSDRFSAERTGGSVSTLTIQRTQQEDSAVYLCASSLGSGGQYNEQFFGPGTRLTVL.

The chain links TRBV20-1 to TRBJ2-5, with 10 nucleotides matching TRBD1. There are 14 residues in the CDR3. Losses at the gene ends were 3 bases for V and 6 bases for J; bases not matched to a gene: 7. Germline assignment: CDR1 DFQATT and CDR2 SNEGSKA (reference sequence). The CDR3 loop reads CSASHGTGVQTQYF. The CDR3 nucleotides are TGCAGTGCTAGTCATGGGACAGGGGTACAGACCCAGTACTTC.

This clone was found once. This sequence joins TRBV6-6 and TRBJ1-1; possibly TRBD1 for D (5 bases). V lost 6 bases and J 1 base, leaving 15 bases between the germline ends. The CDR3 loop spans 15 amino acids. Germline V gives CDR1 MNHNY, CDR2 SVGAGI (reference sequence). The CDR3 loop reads CASRPPAGRNTEAFF. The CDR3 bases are TGTGCCAGCAGACCCCCCGCGGGACGGAACACTGAAGCTTTCTTT.

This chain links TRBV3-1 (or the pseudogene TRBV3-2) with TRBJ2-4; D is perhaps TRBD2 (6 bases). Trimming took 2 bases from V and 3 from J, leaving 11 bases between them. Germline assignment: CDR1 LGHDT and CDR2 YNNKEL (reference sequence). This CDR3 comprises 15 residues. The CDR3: CASSQRRDFKNIQYF. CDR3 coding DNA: TGTGCCAGCAGCCAAAGGAGGGATTTCAAAAACATTCAGTACTTC.

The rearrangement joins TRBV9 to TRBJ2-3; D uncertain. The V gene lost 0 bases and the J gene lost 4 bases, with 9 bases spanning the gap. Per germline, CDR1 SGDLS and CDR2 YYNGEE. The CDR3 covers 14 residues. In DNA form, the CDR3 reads TGTGCCAGCAGCGTAGGGGTGCGGTCAGATACGCAGTATTTT. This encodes CASSVGVRSDTQYF.

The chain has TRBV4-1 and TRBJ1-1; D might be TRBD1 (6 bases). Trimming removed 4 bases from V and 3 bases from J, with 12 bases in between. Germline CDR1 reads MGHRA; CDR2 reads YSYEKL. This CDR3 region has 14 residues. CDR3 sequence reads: CASSPGDTYTEAFF. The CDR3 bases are TGCGCCAGCAGCCCAGGGGACACTTACACTGAAGCTTTCTTT.

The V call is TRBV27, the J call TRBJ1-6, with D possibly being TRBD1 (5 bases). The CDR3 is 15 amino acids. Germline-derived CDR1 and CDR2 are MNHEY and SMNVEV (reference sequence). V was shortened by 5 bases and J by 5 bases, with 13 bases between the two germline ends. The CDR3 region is CASSPSGTDNSPLHF. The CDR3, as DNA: TGTGCCAGCAGTCCCTCGGGGACTGATAATTCACCCCTCCACTTT.

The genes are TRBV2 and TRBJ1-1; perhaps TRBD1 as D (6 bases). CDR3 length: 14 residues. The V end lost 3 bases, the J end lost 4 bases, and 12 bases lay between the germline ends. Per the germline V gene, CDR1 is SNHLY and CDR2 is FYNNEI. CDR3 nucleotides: TGTGCCAGCAGTGAGGTCAGGGGAAGCACTGAAGCTTTCTTT. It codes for CASSEVRGSTEAFF.

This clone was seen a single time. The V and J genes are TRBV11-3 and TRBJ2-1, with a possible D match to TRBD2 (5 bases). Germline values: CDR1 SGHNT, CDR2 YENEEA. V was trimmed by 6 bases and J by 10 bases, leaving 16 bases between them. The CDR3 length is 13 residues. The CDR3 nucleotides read TGTGCCAGCAGTTTCGGGGTTTCTGGGGAGCAGTTCTTC. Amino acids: CASSFGVSGEQFF.

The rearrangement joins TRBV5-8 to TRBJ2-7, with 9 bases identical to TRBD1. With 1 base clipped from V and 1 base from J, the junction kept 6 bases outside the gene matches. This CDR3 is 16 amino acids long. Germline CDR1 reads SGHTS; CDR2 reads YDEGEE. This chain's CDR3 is CASSLRWTGDSYEQYF. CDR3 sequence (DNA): TGTGCCAGCAGCTTGAGGTGGACAGGGGATTCCTACGAGCAGTACTTC.

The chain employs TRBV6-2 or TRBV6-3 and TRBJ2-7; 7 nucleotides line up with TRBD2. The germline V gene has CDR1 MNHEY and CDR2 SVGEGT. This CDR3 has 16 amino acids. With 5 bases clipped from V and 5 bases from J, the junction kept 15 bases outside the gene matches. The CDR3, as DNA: TGTGCCAGCAGTGACCGGTGGCGGGAGTATAGGGACGAGCAGTACTTC. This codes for CASSDRWREYRDEQYF.

CDR3: CASLIRGTEAFF. Here the CDR3 DNA reads TGTGCCAGCCTAATCAGGGGTACTGAAGCTTTCTTT. V usage is TRBV6-6 and J usage is TRBJ1-1; D is possibly TRBD1 (6 bases). The CDR3 contains 12 residues. The V end lost 8 bases, the J end lost 5 bases, and 12 bases lay between the germline ends. The germline V gene encodes CDR1 MNHNY and CDR2 SVGAGI (reference sequence).

In DNA form, the CDR3 reads TGTGCCAGCAGGGACACATCCCGCACAGATACGCAGTATTTT. It specifies CASRDTSRTDTQYF. This chain uses TRBV2 with TRBJ2-3; tentative D call: TRBD1 (5 bases). There are 14 residues in the CDR3. V lost 6 bases, J lost 1 base, and 11 bases lay in between. The germline V gene encodes CDR1 SNHLY and CDR2 FYNNEI.

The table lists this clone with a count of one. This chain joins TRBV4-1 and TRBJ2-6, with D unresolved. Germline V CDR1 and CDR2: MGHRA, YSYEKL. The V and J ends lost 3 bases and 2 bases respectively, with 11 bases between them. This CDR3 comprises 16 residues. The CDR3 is CASSHESTAGANVLTF. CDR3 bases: TGCGCCAGCAGCCACGAGTCCACGGCTGGGGCCAACGTCCTGACTTTC.